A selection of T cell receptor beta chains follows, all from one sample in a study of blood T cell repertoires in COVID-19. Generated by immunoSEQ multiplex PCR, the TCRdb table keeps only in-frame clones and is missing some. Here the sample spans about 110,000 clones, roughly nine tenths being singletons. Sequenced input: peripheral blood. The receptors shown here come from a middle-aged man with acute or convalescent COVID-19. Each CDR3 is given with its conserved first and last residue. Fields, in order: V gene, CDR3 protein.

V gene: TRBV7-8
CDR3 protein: CASSLEDRGGGYTF

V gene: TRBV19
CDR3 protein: CASSIVRGGQGPLRETQYF

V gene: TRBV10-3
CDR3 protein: CAIPGQGIQAGELFF

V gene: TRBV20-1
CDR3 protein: CSATGHSEAFF

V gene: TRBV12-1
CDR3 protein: CASSFVRGRADYGYTF

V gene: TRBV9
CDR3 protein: CASSVRVREDDTGELFF

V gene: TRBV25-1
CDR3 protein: CASSEDTGVYNEQFF

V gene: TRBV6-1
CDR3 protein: CASSVLPGGVGVNEQFF

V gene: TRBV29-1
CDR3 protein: CSPRGSANYGYTF

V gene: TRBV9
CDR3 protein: CASSVGGVAGGQYNEQFF

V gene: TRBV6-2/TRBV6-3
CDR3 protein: CASSLSGFSQPQHF

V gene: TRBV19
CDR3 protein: CASSTRHHTDTQYF

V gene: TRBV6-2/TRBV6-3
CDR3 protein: CASSYSSDTEAFF

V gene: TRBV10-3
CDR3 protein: CAIRGQGPPNEKLFF

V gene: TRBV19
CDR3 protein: CASSISGRSYF

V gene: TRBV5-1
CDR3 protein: CASRWSGGPDTQYF

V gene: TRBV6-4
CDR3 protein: CASSVEVNTEAFF

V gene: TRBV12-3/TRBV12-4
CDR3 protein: CASMPQNTEAFF

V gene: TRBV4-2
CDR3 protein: CASSQLWTGPLYEQYF

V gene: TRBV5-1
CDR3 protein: CASSGGTGWTEAFF